These T cell receptor beta chains were read from a single sample in a study of shared clonotypes between healthy human individuals. The protocol was immunoSEQ multiplex PCR, while the TCRdb copy is restricted to in-frame clones and leaves out a portion. Here the sample spans 600,000 to 700,000 clones, about 80% being singletons. Sequenced material: memory CD4+ T cells sorted from blood. These receptors all stem from a woman aged 25 to 39 in good health. Both conserved end residues are part of each CDR3. A D gene is named only where the DNA matches it firmly. Clone size is given for some rows only: seen once, a few or many times, or a class if the clone is expanded.

v_gene	d_gene	j_gene	abundance	CDR3nt	CDR3aa
TRBV6-1	TRBD1	TRBJ1-3	once	TGTGCCAGCAGTGATTTCGGCAGGGGGCTTGGAAACACCATATATTTT	CASSDFGRGLGNTIYF
TRBV5-1	NA	TRBJ2-7	once	TGCGCCAGCAGCGAAACCGGGACACCCTCCTACGAGCAGTACTTC	CASSETGTPSYEQYF
TRBV7-9	TRBD2	TRBJ2-5	once	TGTGCCAGCAGCTTAGCTTGGGCCCAGCGGGAAAAAGAGACCCAGTACTTC	CASSLAWAQREKETQYF
TRBV2	NA	TRBJ1-5	NA	TGTGCCAGCAGTGAAGAGTCGGGCAATCAGCCCCAGCATTTT	CASSEESGNQPQHF
TRBV2	TRBD2	TRBJ2-3	NA	TGTGCCAGCAGCTGGGACGGGGGGGTCGATACGCAGTATTTT	CASSWDGGVDTQYF
TRBV5-1	NA	TRBJ2-5	NA	TGCGCCAGCAGTCCGCAGCTTGGAGAGACCCAGTACTTC	CASSPQLGETQYF
TRBV27	NA	TRBJ2-1	few	TGTGCCAGCAGCCGACTACTAGACGGCAATGAGCAGTTCTTC	CASSRLLDGNEQFF
TRBV19	NA	TRBJ1-5	NA	TGTGCCAGTAGTATAACAGACAATCAGCCCCAGCATTTT	CASSITDNQPQHF
TRBV5-4	TRBD1	TRBJ1-3	NA	TGTGCCAGCAGCAAGACAGGGTCTGCCGGAAACACCATATATTTT	CASSKTGSAGNTIYF
TRBV5-1	NA	TRBJ2-7	NA	TGCGCCAGCAGCGCTGGGACTGGGAGCTCCTACGAGCAGTACTTC	CASSAGTGSSYEQYF
TRBV7-9	NA	TRBJ1-2	many	TGTGCCAGCAGCTTAGGGGGAATCCATGGCTACACCTTC	CASSLGGIHGYTF
TRBV4-1	TRBD2	TRBJ2-7	once	TGCGCCAGCAGCCAAGTTCTTAGCGGGAGGGGTACTAAGCAGTACTTC	CASSQVLSGRGTKQYF
TRBV9	NA	TRBJ1-5	NA	TGTGCCAGCAGCGGAGGCGTCAGGCAGCCCCAGCATTTT	CASSGGVRQPQHF
TRBV28	TRBD2	TRBJ2-3	NA	TGTGCCAGCAGCAGGACTAGAACTAGTTCTACTAGCACAGATACGCAGTATTTT	CASSRTRTSSTSTDTQYF
TRBV5-1	NA	TRBJ2-2	NA	TGCGCCAGCAGCGTGGGACTGATGACCGGGGAGCTGTTTTTT	CASSVGLMTGELFF
TRBV29-1	NA	TRBJ2-5	NA	TGCAGCGTTGAAGATCTGGAGACCCAGTACTTC	CSVEDLETQYF
TRBV27	NA	TRBJ1-5	NA	TGTGCCAGCCCGGTCACGCGGCGGCCCCAGCATTTT	CASPVTRRPQHF
TRBV7-2	NA	TRBJ1-1	NA	TGTGCCAGCAGCTCGGCCAAGTTCGAAGCTTTCTTT	CASSSAKFEAFF
TRBV6-4	TRBD2	TRBJ2-1	NA	TGTGCCAGCAGCCTAAGGACTAGCGGGATCGGTGAGCAGTTCTTC	CASSLRTSGIGEQFF
TRBV6-6	NA	TRBJ2-6	once	TGTGCCAGCAGTTACTCGATATCTGGGGCCAACGTCCTGACTTTC	CASSYSISGANVLTF
TRBV2	NA	TRBJ1-2	NA	TGTGCCAGCAATGAACAGTTGGGGGGCTACACCTTC	CASNEQLGGYTF
TRBV7-9	NA	TRBJ2-5	NA	TGTGCCAGCAAAGACCGGGAATGGAAAGAGACCCAGTACTTC	CASKDREWKETQYF
TRBV6-1	TRBD2	TRBJ2-5	NA	TGTGCCAGCAGTGAAGCGCTTTCCTACCGGGACTATCAAGAGACCCAGTACTTC	CASSEALSYRDYQETQYF
TRBV7-3	NA	TRBJ2-2	once	TGTGCCAGCAGCTTCAGTACTGGGGAGCTGTTTTTT	CASSFSTGELFF
TRBV28	TRBD1	TRBJ2-7	NA	TGTGCCAGCAGAGGAACAGGGGGGACCTCCTACGAGCAGTACTTC	CASRGTGGTSYEQYF
TRBV2	NA	TRBJ2-1	few	TGTGCCAGCGAAGTAGGGGTTGAGCAGTTCTTC	CASEVGVEQFF
TRBV19	TRBD1	TRBJ1-5	NA	TGTGCCAGTAGTTTGACAGGGGGCGCGGGTCAGCCCCAGCATTTT	CASSLTGGAGQPQHF
TRBV10-2	NA	TRBJ1-2	NA	TGCGCCAGCAGTGCCTTCTATGGCTACACCTTC	CASSAFYGYTF
TRBV28	TRBD1	TRBJ1-5	NA	TGTGCCACCGGGACAGGGAATCAGCCCCAGCATTTT	CATGTGNQPQHF
TRBV5-1	NA	TRBJ1-1	few	TGCGCCAGCAGCTTGAACACAGGTGGTGAAGCTTTCTTT	CASSLNTGGEAFF
TRBV11-2	TRBD1	TRBJ1-5	few	TGTGCCAGCAGCTTTACAGGGGGACGAAATCAGCCCCAGCATTTT	CASSFTGGRNQPQHF
TRBV5-4	TRBD1	TRBJ1-2	NA	TGTGCCAGCAGCTACGGATACCAGGGGGCGCTCTATGGCTACACCTTC	CASSYGYQGALYGYTF
TRBV4-1	TRBD1	TRBJ1-1	once	TGCGCCAGCAGCCCCCAGGACAGGAAGTCTGAAGCTTTCTTT	CASSPQDRKSEAFF
TRBV2	TRBD2	TRBJ2-3	many	TGTGCCATACCCGGGACTACCACAGATACGCAGTATTTT	CAIPGTTTDTQYF
TRBV7-8	TRBD1	TRBJ2-7	NA	TGTGCCAGCAGCTTAGCAAGGGACAGGGGCTACGAGCAGTACTTC	CASSLARDRGYEQYF
TRBV5-1	TRBD1	TRBJ2-1	NA	TGCGCCAGCAGCGGGACAGGGGTGCATGTCGATGAGCAGTTCTTC	CASSGTGVHVDEQFF
TRBV6-1	TRBD1	TRBJ1-3	NA	TGTGCCAGCAGTGCTCGACGGGACAGCTCTGGAAACACCATATATTTT	CASSARRDSSGNTIYF
TRBV12-5	NA	TRBJ2-2	NA	TGTGCTAGTGGTTTCAACACCGGGGAGCTGTTTTTT	CASGFNTGELFF
TRBV5-5	NA	TRBJ2-7	NA	TGTGCCAGCAGCTTAAGGCAGGGGAGCTCCTACGAGCAGTACTTC	CASSLRQGSSYEQYF
TRBV19	TRBD2	TRBJ2-6	NA	TGTGCCAGTAGCCACGCTAGCGGGAGGGTCCGCTCTGGGGCCAACGTCCTGACTTTC	CASSHASGRVRSGANVLTF
TRBV11-2	NA	TRBJ2-7	NA	TGTGCCAGCAGCTTAAGCTCCTCCGAGCAGTACTTC	CASSLSSSEQYF
TRBV27	TRBD1	TRBJ2-7	NA	TGTGCCAGCAGTTTATCTGGGACAGGGAACTCCTACGAGCAGTACTTC	CASSLSGTGNSYEQYF
TRBV5-1	NA	TRBJ2-3	NA	TGCGCCAGCAGCTCGGTCAGGGGAGTTACAGATACGCAGTATTTT	CASSSVRGVTDTQYF
TRBV19	TRBD2	TRBJ2-2	NA	TGTGCCAGTAGTAGCCTAGCGGCCGGGGAGCTGTTTTTT	CASSSLAAGELFF
TRBV30	TRBD2	TRBJ2-7	NA	TGTGCCTGGACCGGACCCACTAGCGGGAGGGCCAAATCCGCCTACGAGCAGTACTTC	CAWTGPTSGRAKSAYEQYF
TRBV19	NA	TRBJ1-1	NA	TGTGCCAGTAGGGTTACACGGTCGGGGACTGAAGCTTTCTTT	CASRVTRSGTEAFF